These 19 T cell receptor beta chains came from one sample sequenced in a study of blood T cell repertoires in COVID-19. Sequencing used immunoSEQ multiplex PCR; TCRdb keeps in-frame clones, though not all of them. The sample consists of about 360,000 clones, approximately 86% of them appearing once. The sequencing input was PBMCs or T cells enriched from blood (not recorded which). The receptor set was obtained from a woman aged 40 to 50 with acute COVID-19.

In DNA, the CDR3 is TGTGCCAGTAGTACAAGCCTGACAGGGGGGTTTGGCTACACCTTC. Translation gives CASSTSLTGGFGYTF. The gene calls are TRBV19 and TRBJ1-2, with 9 positions matching TRBD1. The CDR3 contains 15 residues. CDR1 and CDR2 from the germline V gene are LNHDA and SQIVND (reference sequence). J lost 7 bases, V lost 4 bases, and 10 bases had no gene match.

This chain links TRBV7-9 with TRBJ1-2; no clear D. The CDR3 spans 14 residues. Per the germline V gene, CDR1 is SEHNR and CDR2 is FQNEAQ (reference sequence). V lost 5 bases and J 7 bases, leaving 17 bases between the germline ends. The CDR3 is CASSQMGPTGGYTF. The CDR3 DNA reads TGTGCCAGCAGCCAGATGGGCCCAACCGGTGGCTACACCTTC.

The chain joins TRBV19 to TRBJ2-1; the match to TRBD2 covers 8 bases. CDR1 is LNHDA and CDR2 is SQIVND in the germline V gene (reference sequence). Trimming cost V 4 bases and J 8 bases; bases outside gene matches: 4. The CDR3 spans 13 residues. The CDR3 region has the DNA TGTGCCAGTAGTAGGGAGCGGGGGTATGAGCAGTTCTTC. The encoded protein is CASSRERGYEQFF.

The chain links TRBV19 to TRBJ1-3, with D perhaps TRBD1 (5 bases). The germline CDR1 and CDR2 sequences are LNHDA and SQIVND (reference sequence). There are 17 residues in the CDR3. V lost 3 bases, J lost 0 bases, and 15 bases lay in between. The CDR3 sequence: CASSMSRRQPSGNTIYF. CDR3 in DNA: TGTGCCAGTAGTATGTCGAGACGACAGCCCTCTGGAAACACCATATATTTT.

The V call is TRBV7-2, the J call TRBJ1-4; 9 bases fit TRBD1. The CDR3 runs 15 residues. V gave up 1 base and J gave up 7 bases; unmatched junction bases: 4. The V gene's germline CDR1 is SGHTA and CDR2 FQGNSA. CDR3 in DNA: TGTGCCAGCAGCTTAGAGGGACAGGGAGTTGAAAAACTGTTTTTT. It is translated as CASSLEGQGVEKLFF.

The chain carries TRBV11-3 and TRBJ1-2; D not certain. This CDR3 spans 11 amino acids. Germline CDR1 is SGHNT and CDR2 is YENEEA. The V and J ends lost 4 bases and 6 bases respectively, with 6 bases between them. The CDR3 region is CASSCKHGYTF. The CDR3 region has the DNA TGTGCCAGCAGCTGCAAGCATGGCTACACCTTC.

CDR3 in amino acids: CASSLRGHEQYF. CDR3 DNA: TGTGCCAGCAGCTTAAGAGGGCACGAGCAGTACTTC. This chain uses TRBV13 with TRBJ2-7, with TRBD2 as a possible D gene (5 bases). The CDR3 has 12 residues. Trimming pared 2 bases from V and 5 bases from J, leaving 7 bases between. Germline V gene lookup returns CDR1 PRHDT and CDR2 FYEKMQ (reference sequence).

V is TRBV5-1 and J is TRBJ2-3; D is unresolved. This CDR3 has 15 amino acids. Germline assignment: CDR1 SGHRS and CDR2 YFSETQ. V was pared by 2 bases and J by 0 bases, with 10 bases between. The CDR3 protein is CASSFGGRSTDTQYF. Here the CDR3 DNA reads TGCGCCAGCAGCTTTGGTGGCAGGAGCACAGATACGCAGTATTTT.

The V gene is TRBV19, the J gene TRBJ2-5; the match to TRBD2 covers 8 bases. Germline V gives CDR1 LNHDA, CDR2 SQIVND (reference sequence). The CDR3 loop spans 14 amino acids. V was clipped by 4 bases and J by 5 bases; unmatched bases: 6. The CDR3 loop reads CASSKGLESETQYF. The DNA for the CDR3 is TGTGCCAGTAGTAAGGGACTAGAATCGGAGACCCAGTACTTC.

The chain links TRBV5-4 to TRBJ2-7, with TRBD1 matching 7 bases. This CDR3 region has 16 residues. V lost 5 bases to trimming and J lost 2 bases; unmatched junction nucleotides: 13. The germline V gene has CDR1 SGHNT and CDR2 YYREEE (reference sequence). Written as DNA, the CDR3 is TGTGCCAGCAGAAAGACCACAGGGGTGGCTGCCTACGAGCAGTACTTC. Amino acids: CASRKTTGVAAYEQYF.

The CDR3 loop is CASSPIRRGGSYNEQFF. The CDR3 DNA is TGTGCCAGCAGCCCTATTCGGCGGGGGGGTTCCTACAATGAGCAGTTCTTC. The gene calls are TRBV11-2 and TRBJ2-1, with 9 bases that match TRBD2. With V trimmed by 5 bases and J by 1 base, 9 bases remained unmatched. CDR3 length equals 17 residues. Germline CDR1 reads SGHAT; CDR2 reads FQNNGV.

This CDR3 reads CAAGQGMNTEAFF. As DNA, the CDR3 is TGTGCCGCGGGACAGGGGATGAACACTGAAGCTTTCTTT. The chain recombines TRBV10-3 with TRBJ1-1, with TRBD1 matching 10 bases. With 11 bases clipped from V and 0 bases from J, the junction kept 3 bases outside the gene matches. The CDR3 has 13 amino acids. Germline V gene data show CDR1 as ENHRY and CDR2 as SYGVKD.

This chain links TRBV21-1 with TRBJ2-7; the table's D call, TRBD2, has no DNA check behind it. TRBV21-1 is an annotated pseudogene. CDR3 length: 19 residues. CDR3 residues: CASSIMREYPNSMSYEQYF. Here the CDR3 DNA reads TGTGCCAGCAGCATAATGAGGGAGTACCCAAACTCAATGTCCTACGAGCAGTACTTC.

The chain joins TRBV30 to TRBJ2-5; 8 bases map to TRBD1. Germline lookup yields CDR1 GTSNPN and CDR2 SVGIG (reference sequence). The CDR3 contains 14 residues. V lost 2 bases to trimming and J lost 5 bases; unmatched junction nucleotides: 7. The CDR3 protein is CAWSSLQGVETQYF. CDR3 DNA: TGTGCCTGGAGTTCTTTACAGGGGGTTGAGACCCAGTACTTC.

The chain uses TRBV28 and TRBJ1-2; D gene uncertain. The CDR3 contains 15 residues. CDR1 is MDHEN and CDR2 is SYDVKM in the germline V gene. With 3 bases removed from V and 5 bases from J, the gap between germline ends came to 16 bases. The CDR3 nucleotides read TGTGCCAGCAGTTTCCCGGTTGGGCAGAGATATGGCTACACCTTC. Protein: CASSFPVGQRYGYTF.

The gene calls are TRBV3-1 (or the pseudogene TRBV3-2) and TRBJ1-2; 8 bases agree with TRBD1. Per the germline V gene, CDR1 is LGHDT and CDR2 is YNNKEL (reference sequence). The ends lost 3 bases at V and 7 bases at J; junction bases unmatched: 7. This CDR3 is 14 amino acids long. CDR3 residues: CASSQRGQGGGYTF. The CDR3 DNA sequence: TGTGCCAGCAGCCAGAGAGGACAGGGAGGTGGCTACACCTTC.

The chain couples TRBV11-2 to TRBJ2-7; D gene ambiguous. The V and J ends lost 2 bases and 6 bases respectively, with 17 bases between them. Germline V CDR1 and CDR2: SGHAT, FQNNGV. The length of the CDR3 is 15 residues. Written as DNA, the CDR3 is TGTGCCAGCAGCTTATCAGGCCGAACATCTGGCGAGCAGTACTTC. This encodes CASSLSGRTSGEQYF.

This sequence joins TRBV10-3 and TRBJ1-2, with D unclear. The CDR3 runs to 15 residues. CDR1 is ENHRY, CDR2 SYGVKD, per germline. Trimming removed 0 bases from V and 7 bases from J, with 15 bases in between. In nucleotides, the CDR3 is TGTGCCATCAGTGAGTCGGGCTCAGGAATTCGTGGCTACACCTTC. Translated, it gives CAISESGSGIRGYTF.

V usage is TRBV18 and J usage is TRBJ2-5; TRBD2 might be the D (7 bases). The CDR3 contains 13 residues. Germline V gene lookup returns CDR1 KGHSH and CDR2 LQKENI. V dropped 3 bases and J dropped 5 bases, with 10 bases sitting between them. This CDR3 reads CASSPGGPETQYF. The CDR3 DNA reads as TGTGCCAGCTCACCGGGGGGGCCGGAGACCCAGTACTTC.